The 12 T cell receptor beta chains reported below all come from one sample, sequenced in a study of CD8 T cells in Susac syndrome. After extraction with the RNeasy kit, about 0.45 to 1 ug of the RNA was reverse transcribed using random hexamers. TCRdb re-called the immunoSEQ multiplex PCR reads with MiXCR, one entry per CDR3 protein. The sample records 130,000 to 150,000 distinct CDR3 sequences, over 85% being singletons. The sample taken for sequencing was CD8+ T cells from PBMCs. These receptors were taken from a human donor in good health.

This clonotype was seen a single time. The V gene is TRBV15, the J gene TRBJ2-7, with TRBD1 identical over 8 bases. CDR1 is LNHNV, CDR2 YYDKDF, per germline (reference sequence). CDR3 length: 15 amino acids. The V and J ends lost 2 bases and 6 bases, in that order; junction bases with no gene match: 9. In DNA form, the CDR3 reads TGTGCCACCAGCAGACTCAGGGGGCCCCTGGTCGAGCAGTACTTC. Its protein product is CATSRLRGPLVEQYF. The full variable domain, with the rest looked up from reference TRBV15 and TRBJ2-7, is DAMVIQNPRYQVTQFGKPVTLSCSQTLNHNVMYWYQQKSSQAPKLLFHYYDKDFNNEADTPDNFQSRRPNTSFCFLDIRSPGLGDTAMYLCATSRLRGPLVEQYFGPGTRLTVT.

This chain links TRBV28 with TRBJ2-5; no firm D call. CDR1 and CDR2 (germline): MDHEN, SYDVKM. This CDR3 contains 13 residues. The V end lost 3 bases, the J end lost 1 base, and 6 bases lay between the germline ends. The chain's CDR3 is CASSFYFQETQYF. The CDR3 DNA sequence: TGTGCCAGCAGTTTCTACTTCCAAGAGACCCAGTACTTC.

V and J are TRBV5-6 and TRBJ2-1; 10 nucleotides match TRBD2. Germline V gene lookup returns CDR1 SGHDT and CDR2 YYEEEE. The V segment lost 4 bases and the J segment 6 bases; nucleotides outside the gene matches: 7. The CDR3 length is 15 residues. CDR3 nucleotide sequence: TGTGCCAGCAGCCGCCTAGCGGGAGAAGTCAATGAGCAGTTCTTC. As protein: CASSRLAGEVNEQFF.

This clonotype was seen once. The rearrangement links TRBV12-3 or TRBV12-4 to TRBJ2-1; D may be TRBD2 (6 bases). Between the trimmed V and J ends, which lost 3 bases and 8 bases, there was a span of 23 bases. The length of the CDR3 is 17 residues. In DNA form, the CDR3 reads TGTGCCAGCAGTTTTGGAGGGACTCCCTCCCCGTGGGATGAGCAGTTCTTC. Its protein is CASSFGGTPSPWDEQFF.

The chain uses TRBV20-1 and TRBJ2-5; D ambiguous. Germline CDR1 and CDR2: DFQATT and SNEGSKA (reference sequence). CDR3 size: 17 residues. V lost 0 bases and J lost 5, with 22 bases in between. CDR3 in DNA: TGCAGTGCTAGAGATCTCGAGTTCACGTACTCTGGGGAGACCCAGTACTTC. Residues: CSARDLEFTYSGETQYF.

The CDR3 DNA is TGTGCCAGCAGCTTAGGGGTCTCCGGGAGGGACACAGATACGCAGTATTTT. It yields the protein CASSLGVSGRDTDTQYF. The chain combines TRBV7-2 with TRBJ2-3, with 8 bases identical to TRBD2. Per germline, CDR1 SGHTA and CDR2 FQGNSA. There are 17 residues in the CDR3. V shed 1 base and J 2 bases; nucleotides not matched to a gene: 8.

V and J are TRBV28 and TRBJ2-1, with D unresolved. The V and J ends lost 6 bases and 0 bases respectively, with 18 bases between them. The CDR3 is 17 residues long. Looked up from germline, CDR1 is MDHEN and CDR2 is SYDVKM. The CDR3 DNA is TGTGCCAGCAGGAACCTCGTTGCGGATCTCTCCTACAATGAGCAGTTCTTC. Its protein product is CASRNLVADLSYNEQFF. Full variable domain (remainder filled in from reference TRBV28 and TRBJ2-1): DVKVTQSSRYLVKRTGEKVFLECVQDMDHENMFWYRQDPGLGLRLIYFSYDVKMKEKGDIPEGYSVSREKKERFSLILESASTNQTSMYLCASRNLVADLSYNEQFFGPGTRLTVL.

CDR3 nucleotide sequence: TGTGCCAGCTCACCGACCGGGACAGGGGATGGCTACACCTTC. Its translation is CASSPTGTGDGYTF. J is TRBJ1-2 and V is TRBV18, with TRBD1 matching over 10 bases. CDR1 and CDR2 from the germline V gene are KGHSH and LQKENI. This CDR3 spans 14 amino acids. V shed 3 bases and J 6 bases; nucleotides not matched to a gene: 4.

This rearrangement joins TRBV18 to TRBJ2-1; 7 positions match TRBD2. In germline, CDR1 is KGHSH, CDR2 LQKENI. This CDR3 has 15 amino acids. Trimming at V came to 2 bases and at J to 7 bases, leaving 8 bases not matched to a gene. CDR3 amino acids: CASSPIPGAGNEQFF. DNA of the CDR3: TGTGCCAGCTCACCAATTCCGGGAGCGGGGAATGAGCAGTTCTTC.

The chain recombines TRBV30 with TRBJ1-1; D is undetermined. The V gene's germline CDR1 is GTSNPN and CDR2 SVGIG (reference sequence). V was cut by 3 bases and J by 7 bases, with 12 bases left in between. This CDR3 spans 12 amino acids. This CDR3 is CAWRYALGEAFF. In DNA form, the CDR3 reads TGTGCCTGGAGGTACGCTCTAGGTGAAGCTTTCTTT.

The chain joins TRBV27 to TRBJ2-7, with D possibly matching TRBD2 (5 bases). The germline V gene has CDR1 MNHEY and CDR2 SMNVEV (reference sequence). V dropped 4 bases and J dropped 4 bases, with 11 bases sitting between them. There are 13 residues in the CDR3. CDR3 loop: CASSWTEEYEQYF. The CDR3 DNA reads as TGTGCCAGCAGTTGGACGGAGGAGTACGAGCAGTACTTC.

This chain's CDR3 is CSVDWGERGTDTQYF. CDR3 nucleotides: TGCAGCGTTGATTGGGGGGAGAGGGGCACAGATACGCAGTATTTT. V gene TRBV29-1 combines with J gene TRBJ2-3; the D gene is possibly TRBD2 (6 bases). The CDR3 runs to 15 residues. Trimming shortened V by 3 bases and J by 1 base, and 14 bases separated the two germline ends. In germline, CDR1 is SQVTM, CDR2 ANQGSEA.